The source of this TCR beta chain is a study of T cell responses to AZD1222 COVID-19 vaccine. With respect to this clone: What it recognizes is unknown.

Generated by immunoSEQ multiplex PCR, the TCRdb table keeps only in-frame clones and is missing some. The data show about 120,000 clones, about 88% seen once. Per the germline V gene, CDR1 is LNHDA and CDR2 is SQIVND (reference sequence). The CDR3 is made up of 13 amino acids. V dropped 3 bases and J dropped 5 bases, with 9 bases sitting between them. Broader study findings: Receipt of two AZD1222 doses was followed by a rise in Spike-specific TCR breadth and depth. Distributed over spike, vaccine-associated CD4 TCRs predominated at 160-218 and 743-854.

The receptor's source is an adult in good health. Sequencing used peripheral blood, obtained on day 0 of AZD1222 vaccination. This chain links TRBV19 with TRBJ2-3; D unclear. The CDR3 DNA follows: TGTGCCAGTAGTATCCAGGACGGAGATACGCAGTATTTT. Translating it yields CASSIQDGDTQYF.